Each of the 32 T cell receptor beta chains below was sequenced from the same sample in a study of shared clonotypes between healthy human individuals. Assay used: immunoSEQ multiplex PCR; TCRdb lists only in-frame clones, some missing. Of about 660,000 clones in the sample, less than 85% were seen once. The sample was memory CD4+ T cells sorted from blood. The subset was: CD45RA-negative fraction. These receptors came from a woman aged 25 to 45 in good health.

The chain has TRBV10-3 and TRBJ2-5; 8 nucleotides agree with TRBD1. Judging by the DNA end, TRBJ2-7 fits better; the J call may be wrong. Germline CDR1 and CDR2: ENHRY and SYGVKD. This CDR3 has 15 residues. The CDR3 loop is CAISETTGGWYEQYF. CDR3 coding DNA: TGTGCCATCAGTGAGACCACAGGGGGGTGGTACGAGCAGTACTTC.

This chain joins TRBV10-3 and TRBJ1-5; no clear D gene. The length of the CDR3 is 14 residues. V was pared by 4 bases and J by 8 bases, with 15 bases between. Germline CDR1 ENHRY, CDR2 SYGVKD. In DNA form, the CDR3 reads TGTGCCATCAGTGCGGGAGACACAGTTGAGCCCCAGCATTTT. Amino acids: CAISAGDTVEPQHF.

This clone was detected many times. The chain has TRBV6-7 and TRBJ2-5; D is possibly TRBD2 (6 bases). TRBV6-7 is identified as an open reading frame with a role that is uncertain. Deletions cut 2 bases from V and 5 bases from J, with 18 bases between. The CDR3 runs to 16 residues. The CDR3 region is CASSYPVLGGAETQYF. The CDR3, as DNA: TGTGCCAGCAGTTACCCCGTTCTGGGGGGAGCGGAGACCCAGTACTTC.

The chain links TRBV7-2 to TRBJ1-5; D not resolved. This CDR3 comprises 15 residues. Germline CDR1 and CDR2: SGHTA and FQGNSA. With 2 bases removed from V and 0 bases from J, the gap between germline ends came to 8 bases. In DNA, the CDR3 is TGTGCCAGCAGCTTAAACAGAGATAGCAATCAGCCCCAGCATTTT. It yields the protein CASSLNRDSNQPQHF. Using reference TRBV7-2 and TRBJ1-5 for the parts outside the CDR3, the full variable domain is GAGVSQSPSNKVTEKGKDVELRCDPISGHTALYWYRQSLGQGLEFLIYFQGNSAPDKSGLPSDRFSAERTGGSVSTLTIQRTQQEDSAVYLCASSLNRDSNQPQHFGDGTRLSIL.

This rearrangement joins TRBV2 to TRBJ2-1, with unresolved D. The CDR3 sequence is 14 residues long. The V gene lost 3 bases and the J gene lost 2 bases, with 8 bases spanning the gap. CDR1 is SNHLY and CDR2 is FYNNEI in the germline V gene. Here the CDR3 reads CASSDWRAYNEQFF. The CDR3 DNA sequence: TGTGCCAGCAGTGATTGGAGAGCCTACAATGAGCAGTTCTTC.

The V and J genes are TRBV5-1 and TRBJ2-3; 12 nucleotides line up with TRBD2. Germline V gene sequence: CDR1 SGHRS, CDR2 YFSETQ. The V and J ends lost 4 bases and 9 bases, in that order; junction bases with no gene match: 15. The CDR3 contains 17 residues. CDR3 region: CASSSLGLAGGPRTQYF. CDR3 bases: TGCGCCAGCAGCAGTCTGGGCCTAGCGGGAGGGCCGCGGACGCAGTATTTT.

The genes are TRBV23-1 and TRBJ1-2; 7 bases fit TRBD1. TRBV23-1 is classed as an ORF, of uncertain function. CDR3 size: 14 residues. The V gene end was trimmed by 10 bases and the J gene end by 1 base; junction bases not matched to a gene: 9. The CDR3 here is CATPGQNDNYGYTF. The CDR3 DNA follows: TGCGCCACCCCGGGACAGAATGATAACTATGGCTACACCTTC.

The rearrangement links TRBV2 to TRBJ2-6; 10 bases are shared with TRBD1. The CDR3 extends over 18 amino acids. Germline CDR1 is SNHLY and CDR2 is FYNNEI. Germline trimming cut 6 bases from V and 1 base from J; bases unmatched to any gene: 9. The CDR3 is CASRTLGTGESGANVLTF. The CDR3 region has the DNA TGTGCCAGCAGAACGCTGGGGACAGGGGAATCTGGGGCCAACGTCCTGACTTTC.

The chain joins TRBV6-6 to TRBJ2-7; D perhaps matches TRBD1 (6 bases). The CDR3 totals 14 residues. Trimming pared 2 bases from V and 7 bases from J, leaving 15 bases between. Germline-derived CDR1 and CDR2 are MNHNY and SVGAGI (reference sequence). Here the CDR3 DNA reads TGTGCCAGCAGTTACAGAGGCCCTCAGGGGGAGCAGTACTTC. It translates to CASSYRGPQGEQYF.

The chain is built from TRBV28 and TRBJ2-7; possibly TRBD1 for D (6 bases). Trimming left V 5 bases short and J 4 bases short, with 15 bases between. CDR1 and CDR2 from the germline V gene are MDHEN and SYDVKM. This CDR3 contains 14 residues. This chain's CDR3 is CASSRPGTPYEQYF. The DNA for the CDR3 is TGTGCCAGCAGTAGACCCGGGACACCTTACGAGCAGTACTTC.

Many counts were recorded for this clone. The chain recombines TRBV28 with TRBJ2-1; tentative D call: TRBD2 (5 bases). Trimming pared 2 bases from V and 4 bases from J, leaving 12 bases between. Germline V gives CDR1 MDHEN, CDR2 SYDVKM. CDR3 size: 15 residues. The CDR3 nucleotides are TGTGCCAGCAGTTTAAGCCGGACTCTTTACAATGAGCAGTTCTTC. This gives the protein CASSLSRTLYNEQFF.

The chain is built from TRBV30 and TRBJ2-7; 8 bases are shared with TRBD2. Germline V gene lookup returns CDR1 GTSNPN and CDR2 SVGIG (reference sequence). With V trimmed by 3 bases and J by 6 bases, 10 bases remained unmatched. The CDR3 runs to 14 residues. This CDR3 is CAWRSSGSAGEQYF. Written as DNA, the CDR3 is TGTGCCTGGAGGTCAAGCGGGAGCGCCGGCGAGCAGTACTTC.

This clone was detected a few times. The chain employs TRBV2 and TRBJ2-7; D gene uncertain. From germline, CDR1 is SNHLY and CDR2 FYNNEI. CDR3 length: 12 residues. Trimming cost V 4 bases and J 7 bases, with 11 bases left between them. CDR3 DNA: TGTGCCAGCAGTGGAATGCTGGGGGAGCAGTACTTC. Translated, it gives CASSGMLGEQYF.

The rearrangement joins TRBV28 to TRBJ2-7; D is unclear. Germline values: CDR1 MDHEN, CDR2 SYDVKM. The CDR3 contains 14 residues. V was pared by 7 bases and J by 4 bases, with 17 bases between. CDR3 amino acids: CASKPGPPTYEQYF. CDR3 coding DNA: TGTGCCAGCAAGCCGGGTCCTCCAACATACGAGCAGTACTTC.

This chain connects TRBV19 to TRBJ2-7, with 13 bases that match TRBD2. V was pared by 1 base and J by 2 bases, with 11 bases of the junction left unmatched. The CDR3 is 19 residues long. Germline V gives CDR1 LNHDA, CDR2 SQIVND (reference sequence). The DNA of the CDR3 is TGTGCCAGTAGTATAGGGCTTGGACTAGCGGGAGATTTGGCCTACGAGCAGTACTTC. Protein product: CASSIGLGLAGDLAYEQYF. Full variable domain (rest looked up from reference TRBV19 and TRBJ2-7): DGGITQSPKYLFRKEGQNVTLSCEQNLNHDAMYWYRQDPGQGLRLIYYSQIVNDFQKGDIAEGYSVSREKKESFPLTVTSAQKNPTAFYLCASSIGLGLAGDLAYEQYFGPGTRLTVT.

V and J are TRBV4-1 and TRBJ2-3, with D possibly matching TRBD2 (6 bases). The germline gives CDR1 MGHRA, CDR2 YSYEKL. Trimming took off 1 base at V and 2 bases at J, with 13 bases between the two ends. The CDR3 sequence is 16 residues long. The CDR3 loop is CASSQGGVFNTDTQYF. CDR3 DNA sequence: TGCGCCAGCAGCCAAGGGGGGGTTTTTAACACAGATACGCAGTATTTT.

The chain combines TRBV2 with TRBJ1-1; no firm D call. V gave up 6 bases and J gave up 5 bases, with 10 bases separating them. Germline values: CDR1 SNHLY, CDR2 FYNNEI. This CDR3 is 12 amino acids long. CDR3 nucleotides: TGTGCCAGCAGAGACCCGGTAACTGAAGCTTTCTTT. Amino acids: CASRDPVTEAFF.

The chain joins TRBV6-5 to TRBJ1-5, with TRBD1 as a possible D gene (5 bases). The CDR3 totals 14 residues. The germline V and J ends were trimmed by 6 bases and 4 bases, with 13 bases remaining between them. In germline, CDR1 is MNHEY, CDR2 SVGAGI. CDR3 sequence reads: CASRTGGLNQPQHF. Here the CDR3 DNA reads TGTGCCAGCAGAACTGGGGGTTTGAATCAGCCCCAGCATTTT.

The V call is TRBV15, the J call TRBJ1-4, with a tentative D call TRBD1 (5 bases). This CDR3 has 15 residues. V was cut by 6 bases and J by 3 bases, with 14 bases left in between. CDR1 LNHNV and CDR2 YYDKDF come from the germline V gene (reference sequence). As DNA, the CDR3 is TGTGCCACCAGGTCACAGGAACTCCCTAATGAAAAACTGTTTTTT. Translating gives CATRSQELPNEKLFF.

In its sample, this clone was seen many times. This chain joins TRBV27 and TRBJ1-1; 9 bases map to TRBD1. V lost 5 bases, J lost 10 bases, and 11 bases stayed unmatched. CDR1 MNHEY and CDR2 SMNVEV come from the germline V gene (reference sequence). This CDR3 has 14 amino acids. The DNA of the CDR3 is TGTGCCAGCAGTCTACATGGGGACAGGGTGGGAGCTTTCTTT. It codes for CASSLHGDRVGAFF.

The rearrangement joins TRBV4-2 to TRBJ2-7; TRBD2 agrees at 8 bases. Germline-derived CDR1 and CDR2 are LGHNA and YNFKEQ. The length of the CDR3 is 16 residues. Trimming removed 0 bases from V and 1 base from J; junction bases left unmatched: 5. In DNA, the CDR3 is TGTGCCAGCAGCCAAGAGGGGTTAGCGGGATCCTACGAGCAGTACTTC. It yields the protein CASSQEGLAGSYEQYF.

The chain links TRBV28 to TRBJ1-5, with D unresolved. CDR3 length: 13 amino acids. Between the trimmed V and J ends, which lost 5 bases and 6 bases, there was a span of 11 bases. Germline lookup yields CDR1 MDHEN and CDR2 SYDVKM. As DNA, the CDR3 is TGTGCCAGCAGTGCACACCAGGTTCAGCCCCAGCATTTT. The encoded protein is CASSAHQVQPQHF.

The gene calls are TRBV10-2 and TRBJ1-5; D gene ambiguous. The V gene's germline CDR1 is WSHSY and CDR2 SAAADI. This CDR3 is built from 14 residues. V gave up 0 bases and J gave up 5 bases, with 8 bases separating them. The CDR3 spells CASSESKRDQPQHF. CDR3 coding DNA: TGCGCCAGCAGTGAGTCGAAACGGGATCAGCCCCAGCATTTT.

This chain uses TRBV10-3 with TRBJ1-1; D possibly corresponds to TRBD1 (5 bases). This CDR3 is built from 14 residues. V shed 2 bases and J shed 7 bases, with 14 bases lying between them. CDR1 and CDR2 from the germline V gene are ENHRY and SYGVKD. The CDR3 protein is CAISEPPQTDEAFF. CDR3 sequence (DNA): TGTGCCATCAGTGAGCCGCCCCAGACAGATGAAGCTTTCTTT.

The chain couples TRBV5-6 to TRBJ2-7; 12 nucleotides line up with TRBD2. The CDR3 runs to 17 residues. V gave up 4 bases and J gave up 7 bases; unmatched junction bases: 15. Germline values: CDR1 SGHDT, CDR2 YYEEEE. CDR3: CASSIGTSGFPRREQYF. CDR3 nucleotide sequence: TGTGCCAGCAGCATCGGGACTAGCGGGTTCCCCCGGCGTGAGCAGTACTTC.

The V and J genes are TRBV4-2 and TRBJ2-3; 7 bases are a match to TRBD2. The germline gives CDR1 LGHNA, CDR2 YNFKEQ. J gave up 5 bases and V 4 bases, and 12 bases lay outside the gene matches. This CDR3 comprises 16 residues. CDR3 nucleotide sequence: TGTGCCAGCAGCCCCCCCGGGACTACAGCGGGAGATACGCAGTATTTT. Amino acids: CASSPPGTTAGDTQYF.

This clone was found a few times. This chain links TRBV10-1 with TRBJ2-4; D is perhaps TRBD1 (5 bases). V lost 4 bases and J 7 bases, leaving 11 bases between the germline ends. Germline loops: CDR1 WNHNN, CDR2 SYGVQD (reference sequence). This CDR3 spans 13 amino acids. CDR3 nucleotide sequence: TGCGCCAGCAGTGGCCCAGGGAATAACATTCAGTACTTC. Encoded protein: CASSGPGNNIQYF.

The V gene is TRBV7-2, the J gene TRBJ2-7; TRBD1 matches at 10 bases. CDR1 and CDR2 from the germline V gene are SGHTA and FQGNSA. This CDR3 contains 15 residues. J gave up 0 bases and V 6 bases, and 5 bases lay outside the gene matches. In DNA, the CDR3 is TGTGCCAGCAGGCCTTGGACAGGGGGCTCCTACGAGCAGTACTTC. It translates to CASRPWTGGSYEQYF.

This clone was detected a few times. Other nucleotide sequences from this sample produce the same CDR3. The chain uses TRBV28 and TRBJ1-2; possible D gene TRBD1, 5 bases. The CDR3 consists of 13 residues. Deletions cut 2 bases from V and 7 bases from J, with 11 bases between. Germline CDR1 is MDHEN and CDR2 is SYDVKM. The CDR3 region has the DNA TGTGCCAGCAGTTTACGACAGCCCCCTGGCTACACCTTC. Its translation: CASSLRQPPGYTF.

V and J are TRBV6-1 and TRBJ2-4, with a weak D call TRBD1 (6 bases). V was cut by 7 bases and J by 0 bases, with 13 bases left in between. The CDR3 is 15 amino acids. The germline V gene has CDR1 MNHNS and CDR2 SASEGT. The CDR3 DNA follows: TGTGCCAGCACCCACAGGGAAATAGCCAAAAACATTCAGTACTTC. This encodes CASTHREIAKNIQYF.

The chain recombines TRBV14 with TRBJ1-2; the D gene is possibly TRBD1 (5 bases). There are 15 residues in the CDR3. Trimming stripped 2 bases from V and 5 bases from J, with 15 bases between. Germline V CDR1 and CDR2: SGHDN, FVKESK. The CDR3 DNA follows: TGTGCCAGCAGCCAAATTGAAGCCAGGGAATATGGCTACACCTTC. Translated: CASSQIEAREYGYTF.

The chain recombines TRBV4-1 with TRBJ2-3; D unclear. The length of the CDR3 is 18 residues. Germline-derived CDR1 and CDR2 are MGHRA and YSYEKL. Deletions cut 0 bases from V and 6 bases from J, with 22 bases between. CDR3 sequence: CASSQDRVSTSRWDTQYF. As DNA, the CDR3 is TGCGCCAGCAGCCAAGATCGGGTGTCGACAAGTCGGTGGGATACGCAGTATTTT.